The 23 T cell receptor beta chains below all came from one sample that was sequenced in a study of beta chain features in type 1 diabetes (dated by TCRdb to 2016 to 2019). Library preparation used the immunoSEQ multiplex PCR assay. The High Capacity cDNA Reverse Transcription Kit was used to reverse transcribe all of the isolated RNA, meaning that expressed TCRB transcripts were what got sequenced. TCRdb carries this immuneACCESS record with in-frame sequences only. Its versions omit some clonotypes, under half of them owing to an unresolved V gene in the studies checked, with the rest unexplained. Across this sample there are 250,000 to 400,000 clones, with 11% to 15% seen only once. Under 8.5% of the sample is taken by the ten largest. The sequenced sample was central memory CD4+ T cells from blood. These TCRs come from a man younger than 40 in good health.

The sample holds a few counts of this clone. The same CDR3 arises from other DNA sequences in this sample as well. J is TRBJ2-1 and V is TRBV11-2; D is undetermined. The germline V gene encodes CDR1 SGHAT and CDR2 FQNNGV. The CDR3 has 15 amino acids. Trimming took off 1 base at V and 2 bases at J, with 9 bases between the two ends. CDR3 bases: TGTGCCAGCAGCTTAGCTAGAACCGCCTACAATGAGCAGTTCTTC. Amino acid sequence: CASSLARTAYNEQFF.

This clone was detected many times. This chain uses TRBV23-1 with TRBJ2-1; 8 bases align to TRBD2. TRBV23-1 is an open reading frame, and its role is uncertain. The trim removed 0 bases at V and 2 bases at J, leaving 15 bases unmatched. The CDR3 runs to 20 residues. The CDR3 nucleotides are TGCGCCAGCAGTCAATCGGGGCGGGAGGCTACCTTGAGGGCCTACAATGAGCAGTTCTTC. Residues: CASSQSGREATLRAYNEQFF.

This clone was seen a few times. The J gene is TRBJ2-3, the V gene TRBV19; TRBD2 aligns across 9 bases. Trimming cost V 10 bases and J 3 bases; bases outside gene matches: 11. The V gene's germline CDR1 is LNHDA and CDR2 SQIVND (reference sequence). This CDR3 has 15 amino acids. The CDR3 sequence: CATETIAGETDTQYF. CDR3 coding DNA: TGTGCCACCGAGACGATAGCGGGGGAGACAGATACGCAGTATTTT.

V is TRBV6-5 and J is TRBJ2-7; 7 bases are a match to TRBD1. Germline V gives CDR1 MNHEY, CDR2 SVGAGI. This CDR3 is built from 15 residues. The V gene end was trimmed by 5 bases and the J gene end by 6 bases; junction bases not matched to a gene: 13. The chain's CDR3 is CASSPGTVTLGEQYV. CDR3 in DNA: TGTGCCAGCAGTCCCGGGACAGTTACTTTAGGCGAGCAGTACGTC.

The chain carries TRBV19 and TRBJ1-1; unclear D gene. CDR1 is LNHDA and CDR2 is SQIVND in the germline V gene (reference sequence). The CDR3 length is 12 residues. The ends were cut back, 3 bases at V and 11 bases at J, with 13 bases in the middle. In DNA, the CDR3 is TGTGCCAGTAGTATGAAGGGTCGAGTCGCTTTCTTT. It specifies CASSMKGRVAFF. Based on the CDR3 plus reference TRBV19 and TRBJ1-1, the full variable domain is DGGITQSPKYLFRKEGQNVTLSCEQNLNHDAMYWYRQDPGQGLRLIYYSQIVNDFQKGDIAEGYSVSREKKESFPLTVTSAQKNPTAFYLCASSMKGRVAFFGQGTRLTVV.

This clone occurred a few times. The chain employs TRBV29-1 and TRBJ1-1; possibly TRBD1 for D (5 bases). V was cut by 7 bases and J by 9 bases, with 12 bases left in between. This CDR3 comprises 10 residues. The germline gives CDR1 SQVTM, CDR2 ANQGSEA. The CDR3 region has the DNA TGCAGCGCCACCAGGGCCCAAGCTTTCTTT. Protein: CSATRAQAFF.

The chain recombines TRBV5-4 with TRBJ1-4; 10 bases match TRBD1. The CDR3 loop spans 13 amino acids. CDR1 and CDR2 (germline): SGHNT, YYREEE (reference sequence). The V and J ends lost 7 bases and 9 bases, in that order; junction bases with no gene match: 6. For the CDR3, the DNA is TGTGCCAGCGGAGGACAGGGGGACCAAAAACTGTTTTTT. This codes for CASGGQGDQKLFF.

This chain links TRBV4-2 with TRBJ1-1; D unclear. V lost 4 bases, J lost 1 base, and 16 bases lay in between. The germline V gene encodes CDR1 LGHNA and CDR2 YNFKEQ. This CDR3 contains 16 residues. In nucleotides, the CDR3 is TGTGCCAGCAGCCCCCAAATGGGGTTAGAGAACACTGAAGCTTTCTTT. This gives the protein CASSPQMGLENTEAFF.

On this clone: Other DNA variants within this sample encode the same CDR3. In DNA form, the CDR3 reads TGTGCCAGCAGCTTAAGGACCTATGGCTACACCTTC. Translating it yields CASSLRTYGYTF. V and J are TRBV7-9 and TRBJ1-2, with D uncertain. V lost 2 bases and J lost 4, with 5 bases in between. Germline V gene sequence: CDR1 SEHNR, CDR2 FQNEAQ (reference sequence). The CDR3 length is 12 residues.

Notes on this clone: Other DNA sequences in the sample encode the same CDR3. This chain joins TRBV5-1 and TRBJ2-3; D not certain. This CDR3 has 15 amino acids. Trimming removed 0 bases at V and 0 bases at J, with 8 bases between. The germline V gene has CDR1 SGHRS and CDR2 YFSETQ. The CDR3 DNA sequence: TGCGCCAGCAGCTTGGGTGGAGTTAGCACAGATACGCAGTATTTT. Translated, it gives CASSLGGVSTDTQYF.

This clone was counted only a few times. Here the CDR3 DNA reads TGTGCCAGCAGCTTCTCGACTAGCGGGAGCGGGGAGCTGTTTTTT. Protein product: CASSFSTSGSGELFF. The rearrangement uses TRBV11-2 and TRBJ2-2; 12 nucleotides agree with TRBD2. V shed 3 bases, J shed 7 bases, and the junction held 3 bases outside the gene matches. This CDR3 is 15 amino acids long. Per germline, CDR1 SGHAT and CDR2 FQNNGV.

At least ten counts were recorded for this clone. The genes are TRBV18 and TRBJ2-5; 9 bases fit TRBD2. This CDR3 contains 13 residues. In germline, CDR1 is KGHSH, CDR2 LQKENI. The V and J ends lost 4 bases and 4 bases, in that order; junction bases with no gene match: 1. CDR3 sequence: CASSRTSAETQYF. The CDR3 coding sequence is TGTGCCAGCTCACGGACTAGCGCAGAGACCCAGTACTTC.

This clone was seen only a few times. The CDR3 sequence is CASSKARRRNHEQFF. CDR3 nucleotides: TGTGCCAGCAGCAAAGCGCGGAGGCGCAACCATGAGCAGTTCTTC. V usage is TRBV21-1 and J usage is TRBJ2-1; TRBD2 reflects the table's D call only, with no check against the DNA. TRBV21-1 is deemed a pseudogene. The CDR3 is made up of 15 amino acids.

This clone occurred a few times. The chain recombines TRBV6-5 with TRBJ2-5; TRBD1 matches at 8 bases. This CDR3 spans 15 amino acids. The germline V gene encodes CDR1 MNHEY and CDR2 SVGAGI. The junction had 5 bases not matched to a gene; V was cut back by 0 bases and J by 5 bases. The DNA for the CDR3 is TGTGCCAGCAGTTACTCGGGACAGGATGGGGAGACCCAGTACTTC. Translation gives CASSYSGQDGETQYF.

This clone was counted only a few times. The V and J genes are TRBV4-2 and TRBJ2-3, with TRBD2 matching 13 bases. The CDR3 runs 16 residues. The V gene's germline CDR1 is LGHNA and CDR2 YNFKEQ. The V gene end was trimmed by 5 bases and the J gene end by 4 bases; junction bases not matched to a gene: 6. The CDR3 reads CASSFRLAGGADTQYF. The CDR3 DNA reads TGTGCCAGCAGCTTCCGACTAGCGGGGGGAGCAGATACGCAGTATTTT.

This clone was seen a few times. The gene calls are TRBV6-1 and TRBJ1-2; TRBD1 aligns across 7 bases. From germline, CDR1 is MNHNS and CDR2 SASEGT. This CDR3 region has 15 residues. V shed 5 bases, J shed 4 bases, and the junction held 10 bases outside the gene matches. The CDR3 nucleotides read TGTGCCAGCAGTCGACAGGGCTCCAACTCCTATGGCTACACCTTC. Protein sequence: CASSRQGSNSYGYTF.

The CDR3 protein is CASSIGSTATNEKLFF. CDR3 DNA sequence: TGTGCCAGTAGTATAGGTTCGACAGCAACTAATGAAAAACTGTTTTTT. The chain combines TRBV19 with TRBJ1-4; D is perhaps TRBD1 (5 bases). The germline CDR1 and CDR2 sequences are LNHDA and SQIVND (reference sequence). This CDR3 is built from 16 residues. The ends were cut back, 1 base at V and 0 bases at J, with 9 bases in the middle.

This sequence joins TRBV7-2 and TRBJ2-7; possibly TRBD1 for D (7 bases). V dropped 5 bases and J dropped 0 bases, with 14 bases sitting between them. Germline lookup yields CDR1 SGHTA and CDR2 FQGNSA. The length of the CDR3 is 15 residues. This chain's CDR3 is CASSQGGQSSYEQYV. DNA of the CDR3: TGTGCCAGCAGCCAGGGGGGACAGAGCTCCTACGAGCAGTACGTC.

This clone has more than one count but fewer than ten. The chain couples TRBV5-4 to TRBJ2-5; D assignment may be TRBD1 or TRBD2 (5 bases each). CDR1 SGHNT and CDR2 YYREEE come from the germline V gene (reference sequence). The CDR3 runs to 15 residues. Trimming stripped 4 bases from V and 2 bases from J, with 15 bases between. For the CDR3, the DNA is TGTGCCAGCAGCCGGGCAGGGAGAGGTCAAGAGACCCAGTACTTC. Translation gives CASSRAGRGQETQYF.

This clone was seen a few times. The V gene is TRBV7-2, the J gene TRBJ2-3, with 7 bases aligning to TRBD2. Trimming at V came to 2 bases and at J to 3 bases, leaving 5 bases not matched to a gene. Germline V gene data show CDR1 as SGHTA and CDR2 as FQGNSA. This CDR3 comprises 15 residues. CDR3 residues: CASSLWRGRTDTQYF. CDR3 DNA sequence: TGTGCCAGCAGCTTATGGCGGGGGAGAACAGATACGCAGTATTTT.

This clone occurred a few times. V and J are TRBV2 and TRBJ1-5; D uncertain. CDR1 and CDR2 (germline): SNHLY, FYNNEI. V was pared by 2 bases and J by 4 bases, with 9 bases between. The CDR3 is 14 amino acids. The CDR3 DNA reads as TGTGCCAGCAGTGAATCGAGGGTGAATCAGCCCCAGCATTTT. It translates to CASSESRVNQPQHF. Looking up the rest from reference TRBV2 and TRBJ1-5 gives the full variable domain: EPEVTQTPSHQVTQMGQEVILRCVPISNHLYFYWYRQILGQKVEFLVSFYNNEISEKSEIFDDQFSVERPDGSNFTLKIRSTKLEDSAMYFCASSESRVNQPQHFGDGTRLSIL.

In its sample, this clone was seen a few times. This CDR3 is CASSLVPDSYEKLFF. DNA for the CDR3: TGTGCCAGCAGCTTAGTCCCGGACAGCTATGAAAAACTGTTTTTT. The chain carries TRBV7-6 and TRBJ1-4, with a tentative D call TRBD1 (6 bases). CDR3 length: 15 amino acids. Deletions cut 1 base from V and 6 bases from J, with 12 bases between. CDR1 SGHVS and CDR2 FNYEAQ come from the germline V gene.

This clone has a count of ten or more. The chain employs TRBV18 and TRBJ2-2; no reliable D call. This CDR3 has 12 amino acids. The V end lost 3 bases, the J end lost 6 bases, and 5 bases lay between the germline ends. CDR1 and CDR2 from the germline V gene are KGHSH and LQKENI. The CDR3: CASSPGPGELFF. The CDR3 nucleotides are TGTGCCAGCTCACCCGGCCCCGGGGAGCTGTTTTTT.